This TCR beta chain is drawn from a study of blood T cell repertoires in COVID-19. Per the original data handling: The assay estimated nucleated cells by amplifying reference gene primers. Profiling relied on immunoSEQ multiplex PCR, and the TCRdb table lists in-frame clones only, not all of them. That table gives V, J and clone size, and the DNA gave D and trimming. The profile covers approximately 320,000 clones, with approximately 85% appearing a single time and just over 7% taken by the ten largest. This sequence originates from a human donor in a cohort sampled during active COVID-19. Sequences were obtained from peripheral blood.

For the CDR3, the DNA is TGCGCCAGCACCCCAGGGACAGCGAACACTGAAGCTTTCTTT. Protein: CASTPGTANTEAFF. The V call is TRBV5-1, the J call TRBJ1-1, with 7 bases that match TRBD1. Per germline, CDR1 SGHRS and CDR2 YFSETQ. V was pared by 6 bases and J by 1 base, with 6 bases of the junction left unmatched. The CDR3 spans 14 residues.